These 32 T cell receptor beta chains originate from one sample sequenced in a study of radiotherapy plus CTLA-4 blockade in lung cancer. Libraries were prepared by immunoSEQ multiplex PCR; TCRdb keeps only in-frame clonotypes and omits some of them. The table has about 83,000 clones, roughly 79% seen once. This material consisted of peripheral blood, taken from a patient treated with radiotherapy plus ipilimumab. Source of these receptors: a human donor with non-small cell lung cancer who had a partial response to radiotherapy plus ipilimumab. Some clones in this sample may be carry-over from other donors' samples.

The V gene is TRBV11-3, the J gene TRBJ2-5; a possible D gene is TRBD2 (6 bases). The V and J ends lost 4 bases and 4 bases respectively, with 19 bases between them. The germline V gene has CDR1 SGHNT and CDR2 YENEEA. The CDR3 is made up of 16 amino acids. CDR3 sequence: CASSSIADPSGETQYF. The DNA of the CDR3 is TGTGCCAGCAGCTCAATAGCGGACCCCTCGGGAGAGACCCAGTACTTC. Complete variable domain (other parts from reference TRBV11-3 and TRBJ2-5): EAGVVQSPRYKIIEKKQPVAFWCNPISGHNTLYWYLQNLGQGPELLIRYENEEAVDDSQLPKDRFSAERLKGVDSTLKIQPAELGDSAVYLCASSSIADPSGETQYFGPGTRLLVL.

V and J are TRBV7-2 and TRBJ1-1, with D possibly TRBD1 on 5 matching bases. Trimming took 2 bases from V and 3 from J, leaving 10 bases between them. The CDR3 length is 14 residues. Germline CDR1 SGHTA, CDR2 FQGNSA. CDR3 nucleotide sequence: TGTGCCAGCAGCTTACATCAGGGATACACTGAAGCTTTCTTT. This translates into CASSLHQGYTEAFF.

This chain links TRBV9 with TRBJ1-2, with TRBD1 matching 7 bases. The CDR3 consists of 15 residues. Per germline, CDR1 SGDLS and CDR2 YYNGEE. The ends lost 0 bases at V and 5 bases at J; junction bases unmatched: 7. The CDR3 loop is CASSVANPTGYGYTF. The DNA for the CDR3 is TGTGCCAGCAGCGTAGCTAACCCGACAGGGTATGGCTACACCTTC. The full variable domain, in which reference TRBV9 and TRBJ1-2 provide the parts outside the CDR3, is DSGVTQTPKHLITATGQRVTLRCSPRSGDLSVYWYQQSLDQGLQFLIQYYNGEERAKGNILERFSAQQFPDLHSELNLSSLELGDSALYFCASSVANPTGYGYTFGSGTRLTVV.

The CDR3: CASSGGGAGLQETQYF. The CDR3 bases are TGTGCCAGCAGCGGGGGAGGGGCCGGACTCCAAGAGACCCAGTACTTC. This chain uses TRBV28 with TRBJ2-5; TRBD2 matches at 7 bases. Trimming removed 6 bases from V and 1 base from J; junction bases left unmatched: 11. The CDR3 covers 16 residues. Per the germline V gene, CDR1 is MDHEN and CDR2 is SYDVKM. Looking up the rest from reference TRBV28 and TRBJ2-5 gives the full variable domain: DVKVTQSSRYLVKRTGEKVFLECVQDMDHENMFWYRQDPGLGLRLIYFSYDVKMKEKGDIPEGYSVSREKKERFSLILESASTNQTSMYLCASSGGGAGLQETQYFGPGTRLLVL.

The gene calls are TRBV7-3 and TRBJ1-1; D is possibly TRBD1 (6 bases). Trimming took off 1 base at V and 1 base at J, with 22 bases between the two ends. The CDR3 runs to 19 residues. CDR1 is SGHTA, CDR2 FQGTGA, per germline. The CDR3 loop is CASSLNPPSLQGPNTEAFF. The DNA of the CDR3 is TGTGCCAGCAGCTTAAACCCGCCATCACTACAGGGCCCGAACACTGAAGCTTTCTTT.

The CDR3 sequence: CASKGAGGSDTQYF. CDR3 in DNA: TGTGCCAGCAAGGGGGCGGGGGGGTCAGATACGCAGTATTTT. This rearrangement joins TRBV6-5 to TRBJ2-3, with 9 bases identical to TRBD2. The V gene end was trimmed by 7 bases and the J gene end by 4 bases; junction bases not matched to a gene: 6. The CDR3 is 14 amino acids. CDR1 is MNHEY, CDR2 SVGAGI, per germline.

This chain connects TRBV10-3 to TRBJ1-1; maybe TRBD1 (5 bases). The CDR3 is made up of 15 amino acids. Germline CDR1 is ENHRY and CDR2 is SYGVKD. Trimming pared 4 bases from V and 1 base from J, leaving 13 bases between. The CDR3 region is CAISGKTGGNTEAFF. In DNA, the CDR3 is TGTGCCATCAGTGGGAAGACGGGGGGGAACACTGAAGCTTTCTTT.

The V gene is TRBV11-3, the J gene TRBJ2-3; D gene ambiguous. Germline lookup yields CDR1 SGHNT and CDR2 YENEEA. The V and J ends lost 2 bases and 8 bases respectively, with 17 bases between them. The CDR3 extends over 15 amino acids. Written as DNA, the CDR3 is TGTGCCAGCAGCTTAATGGCGGCCATGGAAAGTACGCAGTATTTT. The encoded protein is CASSLMAAMESTQYF.

The CDR3 protein is CASSARGTSGTYRFF. In nucleotides, the CDR3 is TGTGCCAGCAGTGCCAGGGGGACTAGCGGGACGTATCGGTTCTTC. The genes are TRBV2 and TRBJ2-1; 13 nucleotides align to TRBD2. This CDR3 spans 15 amino acids. V shed 4 bases, J shed 15 bases, and the junction held 12 bases outside the gene matches. Germline values: CDR1 SNHLY, CDR2 FYNNEI.

The rearrangement links TRBV13 to TRBJ2-3, with 10 bases lining up with TRBD1. Germline CDR1 and CDR2: PRHDT and FYEKMQ (reference sequence). The CDR3 runs 17 residues. The V segment lost 3 bases and the J segment 2 bases; nucleotides outside the gene matches: 8. The CDR3: CASSFYRQGASTDTQYF. Here the CDR3 DNA reads TGTGCCAGCAGCTTCTATCGACAGGGGGCTTCCACAGATACGCAGTATTTT.

The gene calls are TRBV2 and TRBJ1-4; no clear D gene. The germline CDR1 and CDR2 sequences are SNHLY and FYNNEI. V was cut by 3 bases and J by 7 bases, with 12 bases left in between. CDR3 size: 14 residues. For the CDR3, the DNA is TGTGCCAGCAGTGAGGGCAACTCGGTTGAAAAACTGTTTTTT. Its translation: CASSEGNSVEKLFF.

The chain is built from TRBV9 and TRBJ2-3, with 12 bases identical to TRBD2. CDR3 length equals 17 residues. The V and J ends lost 0 bases and 7 bases, in that order; junction bases with no gene match: 9. Germline CDR1 SGDLS, CDR2 YYNGEE. The CDR3 loop is CASSVAASGGASNTQYF. The CDR3 DNA reads TGTGCCAGCAGCGTAGCGGCTAGCGGGGGGGCCTCGAATACGCAGTATTTT. The full variable domain, in which reference TRBV9 and TRBJ2-3 provide the parts outside the CDR3, is DSGVTQTPKHLITATGQRVTLRCSPRSGDLSVYWYQQSLDQGLQFLIQYYNGEERAKGNILERFSAQQFPDLHSELNLSSLELGDSALYFCASSVAASGGASNTQYFGPGTRLTVL.

This chain links TRBV6-5 with TRBJ1-6; D is possibly TRBD1 (6 bases). The CDR3 spans 14 residues. Trimming pared 6 bases from V and 6 bases from J, leaving 12 bases between. CDR1 is MNHEY and CDR2 is SVGAGI in the germline V gene. CDR3 sequence: CASRPDRSNSPLHF. CDR3 coding DNA: TGTGCCAGCAGACCAGACAGGAGTAATTCACCCCTCCACTTT.

This CDR3 reads CASSVPTGGDEQFF. CDR3 DNA sequence: TGTGCCAGCAGCGTACCCACAGGGGGCGATGAGCAGTTCTTC. The chain carries TRBV9 and TRBJ2-1; 9 bases are shared with TRBD1. CDR1 and CDR2 (germline): SGDLS, YYNGEE. V dropped 1 base and J dropped 8; count of bases not matched to a gene: 4. There are 14 residues in the CDR3.

The gene calls are TRBV7-3 and TRBJ2-5; TRBD2 aligns across 13 bases. Per the germline V gene, CDR1 is SGHTA and CDR2 is FQGTGA. CDR3 length equals 17 residues. V gave up 2 bases and J gave up 4 bases; unmatched junction bases: 7. The CDR3 nucleotides are TGTGCCAGCAGCTTAGGAACTAGCGGGGGGGCCCCAGAGACCCAGTACTTC. This translates into CASSLGTSGGAPETQYF.

This chain links TRBV7-9 with TRBJ1-2; possibly TRBD1 for D (6 bases). V was cut by 4 bases and J by 8 bases, with 11 bases left in between. The CDR3 loop spans 12 amino acids. In germline, CDR1 is SEHNR, CDR2 FQNEAQ (reference sequence). As DNA, the CDR3 is TGTGCCAGCAGCTACGGGGGGCACGGCTACACCTTC. Encoded protein: CASSYGGHGYTF.

This clone was seen just once. This chain uses TRBV19 with TRBJ2-1; TRBD1 agrees at 9 bases. The CDR3 is made up of 15 amino acids. Germline V gene sequence: CDR1 LNHDA, CDR2 SQIVND (reference sequence). The V and J ends lost 6 bases and 2 bases, in that order; junction bases with no gene match: 5. CDR3 sequence reads: CASSETGGPYNEQFF. The DNA for the CDR3 is TGTGCCAGTAGCGAGACAGGGGGGCCCTACAATGAGCAGTTCTTC.

The chain uses TRBV4-3 and TRBJ1-6, with D perhaps TRBD1 (5 bases). V shed 4 bases and J shed 0 bases, with 10 bases lying between them. The CDR3 has 16 residues. Germline V gene sequence: CDR1 LGHNA, CDR2 YSLEER. The CDR3 DNA is TGCGCCAGCAGCCTCTGGGGCAGCTCCTATAATTCACCCCTCCACTTT. Amino acid sequence: CASSLWGSSYNSPLHF.

The V and J genes are TRBV7-2 and TRBJ1-6; 7 bases line up with TRBD1. V dropped 0 bases and J dropped 5; count of bases not matched to a gene: 4. From germline, CDR1 is SGHTA and CDR2 FQGNSA. The CDR3 has 16 amino acids. CDR3 in amino acids: CASSLAGTANNSPLHF. The DNA of the CDR3 is TGTGCCAGCAGCTTAGCCGGGACAGCCAATAATTCACCCCTCCACTTT.

In its sample, this clone was seen many times. The chain has TRBV1 and TRBJ1-1. TRBV1 is described as a pseudogene. This CDR3 has 19 amino acids. CDR3 amino acids: CTSSQELCPGGLVYTEAFF. The CDR3 DNA is TGCACCAGCAGCCAAGAATTATGTCCGGGGGGACTTGTATACACTGAAGCTTTCTTT.

This rearrangement joins TRBV5-1 to TRBJ2-5; TRBD2 aligns across 8 bases. V lost 1 base, J lost 2 bases, and 4 bases stayed unmatched. Per the germline V gene, CDR1 is SGHRS and CDR2 is YFSETQ. The CDR3 sequence is 15 residues long. CDR3 region: CASSLITSGQETQYF. The CDR3 bases are TGCGCCAGCAGCTTGATAACTAGCGGTCAAGAGACCCAGTACTTC.

Concerning this clone: This sample includes further DNA sequences coding for the same CDR3. The chain employs TRBV19 and TRBJ2-3, with 9 nucleotides matching TRBD1. CDR1 is LNHDA and CDR2 is SQIVND in the germline V gene (reference sequence). With V trimmed by 3 bases and J by 6 bases, 1 base remained unmatched. CDR3 length: 13 residues. The CDR3 nucleotides read TGTGCCAGTAGTATCGACAGGGGGGATACGCAGTATTTT. Translating gives CASSIDRGDTQYF.

This clone was counted between two and nine times. The CDR3 protein is CASSLLGPGGARNTEAFF. DNA of the CDR3: TGTGCCAGCAGTTTATTAGGGCCAGGGGGCGCGAGGAACACTGAAGCTTTCTTT. This chain uses TRBV28 with TRBJ1-1; 8 bases fit TRBD1. Germline trimming cut 1 base from V and 1 base from J; bases unmatched to any gene: 11. Germline CDR1 reads MDHEN; CDR2 reads SYDVKM. The CDR3 is made up of 18 amino acids.

The V call is TRBV25-1, the J call TRBJ1-1; TRBD1 is a possible D gene (6 bases). The V gene's germline CDR1 is MGHDK and CDR2 SYGVNS. The CDR3 covers 13 residues. The V end lost 6 bases, the J end lost 3 bases, and 11 bases lay between the germline ends. The CDR3 region has the DNA TGTGCCAGCAGGGAAACAGGGCACACTGAAGCTTTCTTT. It specifies CASRETGHTEAFF.

The rearrangement links TRBV15 to TRBJ2-4; maybe TRBD1 (6 bases). The V gene's germline CDR1 is LNHNV and CDR2 YYDKDF (reference sequence). V was clipped by 2 bases and J by 4 bases, with 9 bases between them. The CDR3 consists of 14 residues. DNA for the CDR3: TGTGCCACCAGCAGATCTACAGGGAAAAACATTCAGTACTTC. It encodes CATSRSTGKNIQYF.

The genes are TRBV28 and TRBJ2-3; 7 bases are a match to TRBD1. CDR1 MDHEN and CDR2 SYDVKM come from the germline V gene. CDR3 size: 15 residues. Germline trimming cut 5 bases from V and 2 bases from J; bases unmatched to any gene: 7. CDR3: CASSHRGQFTDTQYF. The CDR3 region has the DNA TGTGCCAGCAGTCATCGGGGACAGTTCACAGATACGCAGTATTTT.

The V and J genes are TRBV21-1 and TRBJ2-7; TRBD1, the table's D call, was not compared with the DNA. TRBV21-1 is deemed a pseudogene. This CDR3 region has 13 residues. CDR3 region: CASSKLAVFEQYF. DNA of the CDR3: TGTGCCAGCAGCAAACTCGCAGTTTTCGAGCAGTACTTC.

This chain connects TRBV28 to TRBJ1-2, with 7 bases identical to TRBD1. V was pared by 4 bases and J by 5 bases, with 10 bases of the junction left unmatched. Per the germline V gene, CDR1 is MDHEN and CDR2 is SYDVKM. The CDR3 totals 15 residues. Written as DNA, the CDR3 is TGTGCCAGCAGTTCCCACAGGGGACTGGGATATGGCTACACCTTC. Its translation is CASSSHRGLGYGYTF.

J is TRBJ1-3 and V is TRBV29-1; no reliable D call. The CDR3 loop spans 12 amino acids. V was trimmed by 4 bases and J by 3 bases, leaving 7 bases between them. Germline assignment: CDR1 SQVTM and CDR2 ANQGSEA. The chain's CDR3 is CSVARGGNTIYF. CDR3 in DNA: TGCAGCGTTGCTCGGGGTGGAAACACCATATATTTT.

The sample holds one count of this clone. The V call is TRBV27, the J call TRBJ2-7, with a tentative D call TRBD2 (6 bases). Germline V gene data show CDR1 as MNHEY and CDR2 as SMNVEV (reference sequence). The CDR3 contains 13 residues. Trimming shortened V by 6 bases and J by 6 bases, and 15 bases separated the two germline ends. DNA of the CDR3: TGTGCCAGCAGGGGGTTGACTAGTACCGAGCAGTACTTC. This sequence encodes CASRGLTSTEQYF.

The rearrangement uses TRBV18 and TRBJ1-4; maybe TRBD1 (5 bases). Germline V CDR1 and CDR2: KGHSH, LQKENI. With 1 base removed from V and 0 bases from J, the gap between germline ends came to 9 bases. This CDR3 spans 16 amino acids. The CDR3: CASSPRTPTTNEKLFF. The CDR3 DNA reads as TGTGCCAGCTCACCACGGACACCGACAACTAATGAAAAACTGTTTTTT.

The chain is built from TRBV5-6 and TRBJ2-1; 7 nucleotides align to TRBD2. Germline CDR1 SGHDT, CDR2 YYEEEE. The CDR3 runs 17 residues. V lost 0 bases to trimming and J lost 4 bases; unmatched junction nucleotides: 10. CDR3 protein: CASSLEGWASGYNEQFF. CDR3 nucleotide sequence: TGTGCCAGCAGCTTGGAAGGGTGGGCTAGCGGTTACAATGAGCAGTTCTTC.